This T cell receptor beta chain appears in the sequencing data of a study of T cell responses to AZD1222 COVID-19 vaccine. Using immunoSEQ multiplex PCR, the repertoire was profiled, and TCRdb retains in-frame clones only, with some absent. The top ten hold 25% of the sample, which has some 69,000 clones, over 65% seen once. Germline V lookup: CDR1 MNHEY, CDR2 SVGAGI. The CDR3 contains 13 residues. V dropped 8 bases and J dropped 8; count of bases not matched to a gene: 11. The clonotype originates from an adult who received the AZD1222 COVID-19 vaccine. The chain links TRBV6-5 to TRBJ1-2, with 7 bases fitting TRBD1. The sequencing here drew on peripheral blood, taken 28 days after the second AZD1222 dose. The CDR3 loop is CASEGGQGVGYTF. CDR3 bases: TGTGCCAGCGAGGGGGGGCAGGGGGTAGGCTACACCTTC.